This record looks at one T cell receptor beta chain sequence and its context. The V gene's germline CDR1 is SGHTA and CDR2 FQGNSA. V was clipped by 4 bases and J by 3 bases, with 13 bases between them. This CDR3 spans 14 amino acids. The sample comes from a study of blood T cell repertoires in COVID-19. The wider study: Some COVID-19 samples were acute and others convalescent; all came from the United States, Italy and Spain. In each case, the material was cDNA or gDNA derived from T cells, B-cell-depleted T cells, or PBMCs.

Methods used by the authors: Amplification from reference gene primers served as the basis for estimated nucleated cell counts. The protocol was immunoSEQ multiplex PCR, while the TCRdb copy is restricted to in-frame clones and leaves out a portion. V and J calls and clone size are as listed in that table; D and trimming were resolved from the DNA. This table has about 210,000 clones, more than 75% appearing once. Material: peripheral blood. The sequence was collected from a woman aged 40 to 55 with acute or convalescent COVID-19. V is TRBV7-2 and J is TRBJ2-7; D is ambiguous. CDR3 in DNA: TGTGCCAGCAGCTACGAACTCTCTCACTACGAGCAGTACTTC. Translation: CASSYELSHYEQYF. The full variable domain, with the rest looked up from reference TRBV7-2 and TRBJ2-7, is GAGVSQSPSNKVTEKGKDVELRCDPISGHTALYWYRQSLGQGLEFLIYFQGNSAPDKSGLPSDRFSAERTGGSVSTLTIQRTQQEDSAVYLCASSYELSHYEQYFGPGTRLTVT.